The sequence of this T cell receptor (beta chain) was determined in a study of cytomegalovirus exposure and HLA in healthy donors. The donors were part of the validation cohort of fewer than 150 subjects. That cohort was separate from the first cohort, which comprised about 670 subjects. A word on this clone: No antigen is known for it.

Generated by immunoSEQ multiplex PCR, the TCRdb table keeps only in-frame clones and is missing some. The table includes over 200,000 clones, 90% detected once. Study-level findings and limits: The finding came from a later analysis; first-cohort TCR clusters tended to co-occur in the roughly 110 validation repertoires. A list of 150 or so TCR beta chains associated with cytomegalovirus was given.

V gave up 7 bases and J gave up 2 bases; unmatched junction bases: 4. The CDR3 sequence is 13 residues long. Germline V gene sequence: CDR1 MDHEN, CDR2 SYDVKM. This receptor was obtained from a woman younger than 30 in good health and CMV-seronegative. The chain employs TRBV28 and TRBJ2-7, with 8 bases lining up with TRBD1. Sequencing input: PBMCs. CDR3 nucleotides: TGTGCCAGCACCCGGACAGGGACCTACGAGCAGTACTTC. Translation gives CASTRTGTYEQYF.